This section outlines one T cell receptor beta chain sequence together with its context. Antigen specificity is unknown. TCRdb keeps only in-frame clones here, not all; method: immunoSEQ multiplex PCR. The sample has some 130,000 clones; around 96% are singletons. This sample is part of a study of human thymus T cells. The CDR3 runs 16 residues. Germline CDR1 and CDR2: SGHAT and FQNNGV. Unmatched junction bases numbered 6, after V lost 1 base and J lost 6 bases. From resections taken during corrective heart surgery, the thymus tissue was obtained. Immunologically healthy infants in Finland undergoing congenital heart defect surgery were the donors. Regarding the study as a whole: Related research examined unrelated individuals and reported that their thymic repertoires overlapped highly. In thymic and blood repertoires alike, V and J usage looked biased.

The source of this sequence is a boy younger than two with a congenital heart defect but otherwise immunologically healthy. The chain has TRBV11-2 and TRBJ2-2; 9 bases map to TRBD2. What was sequenced was thymus tissue. CDR3 sequence (DNA): TGTGCCAGCAGCTTAGTTAATAGCGGGGGATCCGGGGAGCTGTTTTTT. Amino acids: CASSLVNSGGSGELFF. Using reference TRBV11-2 and TRBJ2-2 for the parts outside the CDR3, the full variable domain is EAGVAQSPRYKIIEKRQSVAFWCNPISGHATLYWYQQILGQGPKLLIQFQNNGVVDDSQLPKDRFSAERLKGVDSTLKIQPAKLEDSAVYLCASSLVNSGGSGELFFGEGSRLTVL.